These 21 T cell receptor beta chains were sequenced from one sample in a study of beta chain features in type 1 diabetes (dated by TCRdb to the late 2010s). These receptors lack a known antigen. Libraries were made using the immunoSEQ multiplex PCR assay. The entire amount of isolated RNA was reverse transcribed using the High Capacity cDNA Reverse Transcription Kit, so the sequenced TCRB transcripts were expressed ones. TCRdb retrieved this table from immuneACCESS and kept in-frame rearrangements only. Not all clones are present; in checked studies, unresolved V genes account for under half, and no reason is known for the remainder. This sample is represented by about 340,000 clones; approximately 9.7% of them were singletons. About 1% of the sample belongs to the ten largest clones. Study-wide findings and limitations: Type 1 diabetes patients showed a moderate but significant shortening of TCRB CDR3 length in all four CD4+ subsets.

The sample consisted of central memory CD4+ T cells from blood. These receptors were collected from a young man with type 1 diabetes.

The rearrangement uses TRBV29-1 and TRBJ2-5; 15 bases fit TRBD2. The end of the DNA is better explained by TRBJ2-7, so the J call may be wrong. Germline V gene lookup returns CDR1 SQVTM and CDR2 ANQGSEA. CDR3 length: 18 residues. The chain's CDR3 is CSVVLNPGLAGGLYEQYF. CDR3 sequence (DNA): TGCAGCGTTGTTTTAAACCCGGGACTAGCGGGGGGACTGTACGAGCAGTACTTC.

The DNA for the CDR3 is TGTGCCAGCAGCCAAGACCCGGGCGGCTATGGCTACACCTTC. Translation: CASSQDPGGYGYTF. The rearrangement links TRBV7-2 to TRBJ1-2; D unresolved. Per the germline V gene, CDR1 is SGHTA and CDR2 is FQGNSA. This CDR3 has 14 residues. Trimming removed 5 bases at V and 4 bases at J, with 14 bases between.

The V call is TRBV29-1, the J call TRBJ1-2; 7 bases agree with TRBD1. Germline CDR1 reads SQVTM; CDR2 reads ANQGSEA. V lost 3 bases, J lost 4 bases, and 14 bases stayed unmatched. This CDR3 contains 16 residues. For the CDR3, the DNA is TGCAGCGTTGACCGGCCTGGGGACAGCTCCTCCTATGGCTACACCTTC. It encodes CSVDRPGDSSSYGYTF.

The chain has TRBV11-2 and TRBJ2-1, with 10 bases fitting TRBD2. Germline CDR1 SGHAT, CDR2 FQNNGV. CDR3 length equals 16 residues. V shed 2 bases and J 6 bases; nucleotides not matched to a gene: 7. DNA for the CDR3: TGTGCCAGCAGCTTATCCCCAGCGGGGGGGCCCAATGAGCAGTTCTTC. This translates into CASSLSPAGGPNEQFF.

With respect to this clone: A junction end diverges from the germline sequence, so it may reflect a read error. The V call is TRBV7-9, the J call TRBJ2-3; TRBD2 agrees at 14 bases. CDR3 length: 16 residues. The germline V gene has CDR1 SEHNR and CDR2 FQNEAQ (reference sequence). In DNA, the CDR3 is TGCGCCAGCTCCCAGGGACTAGCGGGGGGCACAGATACGCAGTATTTT. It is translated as CASSQGLAGGTDTQYF.

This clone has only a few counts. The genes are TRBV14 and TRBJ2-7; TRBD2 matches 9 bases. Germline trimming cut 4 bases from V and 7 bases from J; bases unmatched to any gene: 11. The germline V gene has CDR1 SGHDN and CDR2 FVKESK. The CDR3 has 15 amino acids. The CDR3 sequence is CASSPTTSGSMEQYF. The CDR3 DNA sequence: TGTGCCAGCAGCCCCACGACTAGCGGATCTATGGAGCAGTACTTC.

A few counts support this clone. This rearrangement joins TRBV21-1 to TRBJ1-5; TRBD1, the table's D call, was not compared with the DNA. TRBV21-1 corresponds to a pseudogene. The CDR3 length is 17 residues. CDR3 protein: CASSKEGAGDSNQPQHF. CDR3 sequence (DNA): TGTGCCAGCAGCAAAGAGGGGGCAGGAGATAGCAATCAGCCCCAGCATTTT.

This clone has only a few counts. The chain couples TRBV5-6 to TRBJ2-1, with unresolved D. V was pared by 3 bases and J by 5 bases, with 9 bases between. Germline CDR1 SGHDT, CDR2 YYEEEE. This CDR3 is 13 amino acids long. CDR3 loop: CASSYLQHNEQFF. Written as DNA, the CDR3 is TGTGCCAGCAGCTACCTTCAACACAATGAGCAGTTCTTC.

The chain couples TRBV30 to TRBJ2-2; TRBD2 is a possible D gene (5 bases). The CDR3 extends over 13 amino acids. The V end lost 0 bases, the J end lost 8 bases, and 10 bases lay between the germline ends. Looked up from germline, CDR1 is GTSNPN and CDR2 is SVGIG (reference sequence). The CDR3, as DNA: TGTGCCTGGAGTGTAGCGGTTTTTGGGGAGCTGTTTTTT. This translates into CAWSVAVFGELFF.

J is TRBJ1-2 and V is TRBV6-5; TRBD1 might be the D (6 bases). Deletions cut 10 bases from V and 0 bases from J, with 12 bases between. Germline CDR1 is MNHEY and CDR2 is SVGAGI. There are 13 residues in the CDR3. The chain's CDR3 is CATIGDTNYGYTF. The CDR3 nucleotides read TGTGCCACCATTGGGGACACTAACTATGGCTACACCTTC.

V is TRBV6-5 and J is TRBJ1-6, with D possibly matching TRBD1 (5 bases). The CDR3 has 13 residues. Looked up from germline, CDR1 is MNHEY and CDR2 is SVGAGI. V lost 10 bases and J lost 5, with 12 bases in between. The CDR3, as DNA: TGTGCCACCACCCGGGACGATAATTCACCCCTCCACTTT. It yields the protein CATTRDDNSPLHF.

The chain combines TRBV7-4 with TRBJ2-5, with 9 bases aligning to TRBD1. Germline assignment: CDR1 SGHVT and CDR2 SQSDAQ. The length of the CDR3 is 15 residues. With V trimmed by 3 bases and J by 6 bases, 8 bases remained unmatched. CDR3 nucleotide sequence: TGTGCCAGCAGCTTCGGGACAGGGAGGGGAAAGACCCAGTACTTC. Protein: CASSFGTGRGKTQYF.

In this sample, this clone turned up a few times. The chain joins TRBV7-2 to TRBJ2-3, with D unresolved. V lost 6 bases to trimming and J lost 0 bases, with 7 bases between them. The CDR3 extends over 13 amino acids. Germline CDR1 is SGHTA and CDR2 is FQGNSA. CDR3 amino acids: CASRRASTDTQYF. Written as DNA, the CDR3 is TGTGCCAGCAGACGCGCTAGCACAGATACGCAGTATTTT.

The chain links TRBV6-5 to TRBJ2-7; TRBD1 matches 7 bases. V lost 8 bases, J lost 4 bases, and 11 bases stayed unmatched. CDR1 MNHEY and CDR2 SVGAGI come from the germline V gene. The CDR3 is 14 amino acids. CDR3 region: CASWDSGYLYEQYF. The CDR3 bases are TGTGCCAGCTGGGACAGTGGATATCTTTACGAGCAGTACTTC.

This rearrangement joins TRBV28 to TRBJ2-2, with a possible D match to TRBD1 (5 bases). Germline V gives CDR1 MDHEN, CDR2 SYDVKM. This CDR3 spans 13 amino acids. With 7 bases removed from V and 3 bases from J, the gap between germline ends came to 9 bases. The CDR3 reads CASNRKDTGELFF. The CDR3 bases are TGTGCCAGCAACAGGAAGGACACCGGGGAGCTGTTTTTT.

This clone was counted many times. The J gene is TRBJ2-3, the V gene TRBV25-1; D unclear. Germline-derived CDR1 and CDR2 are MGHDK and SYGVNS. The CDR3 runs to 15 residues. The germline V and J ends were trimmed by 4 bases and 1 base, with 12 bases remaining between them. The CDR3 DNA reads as TGTGCCAGCAGTGGATTGGGATTGGGCACAGATACGCAGTATTTT. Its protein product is CASSGLGLGTDTQYF.

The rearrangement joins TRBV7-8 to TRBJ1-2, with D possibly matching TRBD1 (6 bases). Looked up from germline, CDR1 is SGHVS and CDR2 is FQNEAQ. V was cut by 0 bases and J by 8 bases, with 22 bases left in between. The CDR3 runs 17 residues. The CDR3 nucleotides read TGTGCCAGCAGCTTAGCCTCAGTGGGGGCGCCCCGTGGCGGCTACACCTTC. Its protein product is CASSLASVGAPRGGYTF.

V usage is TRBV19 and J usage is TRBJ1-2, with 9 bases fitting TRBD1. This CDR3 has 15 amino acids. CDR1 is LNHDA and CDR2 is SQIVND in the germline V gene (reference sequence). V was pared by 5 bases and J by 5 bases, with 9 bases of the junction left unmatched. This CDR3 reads CASSPQGTGRYGYTF. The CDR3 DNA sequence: TGTGCCAGTAGTCCTCAAGGGACAGGGAGGTATGGCTACACCTTC. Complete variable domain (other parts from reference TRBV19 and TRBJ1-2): DGGITQSPKYLFRKEGQNVTLSCEQNLNHDAMYWYRQDPGQGLRLIYYSQIVNDFQKGDIAEGYSVSREKKESFPLTVTSAQKNPTAFYLCASSPQGTGRYGYTFGSGTRLTVV.

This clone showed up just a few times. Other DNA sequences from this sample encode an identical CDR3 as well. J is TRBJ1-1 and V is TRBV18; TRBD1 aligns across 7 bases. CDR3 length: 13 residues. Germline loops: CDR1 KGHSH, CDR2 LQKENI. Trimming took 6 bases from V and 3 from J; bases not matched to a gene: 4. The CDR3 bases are TGTGCCAGCTCCCCTGGACAGGACACTGAAGCTTTCTTT. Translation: CASSPGQDTEAFF.

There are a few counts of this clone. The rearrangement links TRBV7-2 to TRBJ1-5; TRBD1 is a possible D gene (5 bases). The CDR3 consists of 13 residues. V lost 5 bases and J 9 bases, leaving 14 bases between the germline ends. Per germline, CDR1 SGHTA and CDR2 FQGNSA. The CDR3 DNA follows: TGTGCCAGCAGCCTAGGGACGGTCTGGCCCCAGCATTTT. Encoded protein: CASSLGTVWPQHF.

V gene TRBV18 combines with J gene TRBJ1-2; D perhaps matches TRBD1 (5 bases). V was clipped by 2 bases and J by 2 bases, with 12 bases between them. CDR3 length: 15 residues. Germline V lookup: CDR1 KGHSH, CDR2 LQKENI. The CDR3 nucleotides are TGTGCCAGCTCACCATCAGGGTTCGGGAACTATGGCTACACCTTC. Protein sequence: CASSPSGFGNYGYTF.